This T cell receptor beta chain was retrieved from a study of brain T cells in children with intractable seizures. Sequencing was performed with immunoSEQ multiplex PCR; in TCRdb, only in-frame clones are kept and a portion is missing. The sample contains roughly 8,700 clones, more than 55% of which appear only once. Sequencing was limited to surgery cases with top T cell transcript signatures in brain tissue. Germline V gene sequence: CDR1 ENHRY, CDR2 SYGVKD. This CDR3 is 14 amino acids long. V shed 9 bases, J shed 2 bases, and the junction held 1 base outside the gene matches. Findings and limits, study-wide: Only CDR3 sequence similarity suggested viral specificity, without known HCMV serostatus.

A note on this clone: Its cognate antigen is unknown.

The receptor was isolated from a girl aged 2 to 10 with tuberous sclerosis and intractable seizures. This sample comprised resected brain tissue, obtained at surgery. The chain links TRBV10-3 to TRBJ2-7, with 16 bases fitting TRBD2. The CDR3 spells CAIGTSGGAYEQYF. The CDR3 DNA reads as TGTGCCATTGGGACTAGCGGGGGGGCCTACGAGCAGTACTTC.